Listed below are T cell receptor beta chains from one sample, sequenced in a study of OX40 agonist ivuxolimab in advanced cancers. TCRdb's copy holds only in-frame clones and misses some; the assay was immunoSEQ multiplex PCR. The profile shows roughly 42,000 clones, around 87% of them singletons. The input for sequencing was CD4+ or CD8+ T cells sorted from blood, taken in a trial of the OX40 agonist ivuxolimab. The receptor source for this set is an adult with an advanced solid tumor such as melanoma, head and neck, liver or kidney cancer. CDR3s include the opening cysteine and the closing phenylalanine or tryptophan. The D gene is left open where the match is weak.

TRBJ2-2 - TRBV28 CASSLWGRNTGELFF
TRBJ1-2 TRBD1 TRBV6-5 CASTRQGAGGYTF
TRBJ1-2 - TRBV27 CASSYEGDGYTF
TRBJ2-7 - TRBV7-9 CASSLSSPSYEQYF
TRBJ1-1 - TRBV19 CASSVRGNTEAFF
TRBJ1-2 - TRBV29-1 CSVVSLEPRAPTPYGYTF
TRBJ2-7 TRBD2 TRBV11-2 CASIQGLARSYEQYF
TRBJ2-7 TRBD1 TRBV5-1 CASSEGTGAAYEQYF
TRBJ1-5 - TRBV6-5 CASSRGGNQPQHF
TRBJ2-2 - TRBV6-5 CASTRAGELFF
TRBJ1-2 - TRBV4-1 CASSQEGRTVYGYTF
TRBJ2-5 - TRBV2 CASIGEQETQYF
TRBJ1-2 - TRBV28 CASSALGHYGYTF
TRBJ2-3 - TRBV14 CASSQDWGGPTDTQYF
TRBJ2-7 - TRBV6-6 CASSYSTTYEQYF
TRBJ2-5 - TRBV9 CASSVGTSKETQYF
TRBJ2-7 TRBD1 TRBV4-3 CASSQDIPTGFYEQYF
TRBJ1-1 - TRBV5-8 CASSSPDHQGTEAFF
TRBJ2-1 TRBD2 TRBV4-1 CASSQPGLAGKYNEQFF
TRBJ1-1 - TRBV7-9 CASSQMDTEAFF
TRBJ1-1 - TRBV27 CASSLVENTEAFF
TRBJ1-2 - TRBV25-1 CASSEGGGGYTF
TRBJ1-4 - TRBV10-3 CAISESGAATNEKLFF
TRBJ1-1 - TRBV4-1 CASSQVESMNTEAFF
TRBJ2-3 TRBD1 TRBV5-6 CASSYATGGGGDTQYF
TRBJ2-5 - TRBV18 CASSPTGEETQYF
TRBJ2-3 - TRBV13 CASRSLGADTQYF